The T cell receptor beta chain described here comes from a study of spatial heterogeneity in lung cancer (dated by TCRdb to the late 2010s). In the study overall: The donors were more than 65 patients from the lung TRACERx cohort who had early-stage, untreated non-small cell lung cancer. Follow-up PBMC samples were sequenced whenever available, with the median time to follow-up being around 25 months after resection. Beta-chain transcripts were consistently detected in greater numbers than alpha-chain transcripts, which likely reflects a higher abundance of beta-chain transcripts. In the raw uncorrected reads, each unique combination of TCR and UMI appeared on average more than ten times. TCR alpha and beta repertoires were quantitatively compared across multiple tumor regions, matched nontumor lung and blood in non-small cell lung cancer. Nonsynonymous mutation counts, determined by whole-exome sequencing of tumor tissue, were related to features of the TCR repertoire. At surgery, some 220 tumor regions, 64 matched nontumor lung samples and a few dozen PBMC samples were TCR-sequenced for both alpha and beta chains. Here is what the overall study found, with its caveats: Ubiquitous expanded tumor TCRs showed up in blood more often at tumor resection than at routine follow-up. Additional single-cell paired TCR alpha and beta sequencing was considered necessary to confirm, at a functional level, the hypothesis that regional TCRs recognize regional mutations. Only around 14 patients were included in the comparisons of baseline and follow-up blood repertoires.

The time point tag for this specimen amounts to: blood at routine non-recurrence follow-up after resection. Without any cell sorting, TCR sequencing was performed on whole RNA extracted either from tumor and nontumor lung tissue or from cryopreserved PBMC samples. Only patients for whom sufficient RNA was available from at least two tumor regions were selected for TCR sequencing. The receptor library was made with 5' RACE. TCRdb names NextSeq 500 as the instrument used. The TCR library protocol attached a unique molecular identifier to each TCR cDNA molecule to allow correction of PCR and sequencing errors. Regarding the original processing steps: TCR identification, UMI-based error correction and CDR3 extraction were performed with Decombinator tools. TCRs above a frequency of 2 per 1,000, corresponding to the top 1% of the tumor frequency distribution, were defined as expanded. Each repertoire was subsampled 100 times to 5,000 TCRs, after which Renyi diversity was computed with the R vegan package. CDR3 similarity networks were constructed using string-kernel similarity of amino acid triplets, with links drawn between CDR3s whose pairwise similarity was above 0.82. The public reads were quality trimmed at Q25 with fastp and then assembled into clones with MiXCR by TCRdb, keeping productive beta chains. When rows share a CDR3 protein, they turn into one entry using the most common DNA and genes. These V and J calls originate from TCRdb's pipeline instead of the authors' own analysis. Within this sample are about 120,000 distinct CDR3 sequences, with 10% to 15% of them counted one time only. 16% of the sample is held by the ten biggest clonotypes.

The cysteine opens and the phenylalanine closes a CDR3 of 14 amino acids. Solely the CDR3 DNA is kept, with 42 bases framed from the first base. Trimming takes 4 bases from V and 3 bases from J, and the germline ends sit 10 bases apart. CDR1 and CDR2, looked up from the germline V gene, are MGHRA and YSYEKL. This clonotype has a handful of counts. Its cognate antigen has yet to be identified. Base qualities are not provided; no much larger clone lies one nucleotide away. The sequencing here drew on PBMCs, taken at follow-up. The receptor's source is a male donor with early-stage non-small cell lung cancer. The rearranged chain carries TRBV4-1 and TRBJ1-5; possibly the D gene is TRBD1, per 5 matching bases. For the CDR3, the sequence is CASSLQGTNQPQHF. The sequence in DNA is TGCGCCAGCAGCCTGCAGGGAACCAATCAGCCCCAGCATTTT.